This T cell receptor beta chain was observed in a study of T cells in Graves' hyperthyroidism and ophthalmopathy. V was pared by 0 bases and J by 1 base, with 3 bases of the junction left unmatched. Germline CDR1 SGHAT, CDR2 FQNNGV. The CDR3 loop spans 16 amino acids. This clonotype showed up many times. Amplified TCR beta CDR3 regions came from RNA transcripts. Carried out on the TCR CDR3, a first-round RT-PCR used the HTBI primer set. TCRdb ran MiXCR on the multiplex PCR reads and lists one entry per CDR3 protein. Among 550,000 to 600,000 distinct CDR3 sequences listed, around 15% were seen once. The chain joins TRBV11-2 to TRBJ2-3; 8 nucleotides align to TRBD1. Sequenced input: blood. The source is a woman under 30 with Graves' hyperthyroidism. The CDR3 bases are TGTGCCAGCAGCTTAGAGGAGACAGGGGGCACAGATACGCAGTATTTT. Protein: CASSLEETGGTDTQYF. Variable domain in full (rest from reference TRBV11-2 and TRBJ2-3): EAGVAQSPRYKIIEKRQSVAFWCNPISGHATLYWYQQILGQGPKLLIQFQNNGVVDDSQLPKDRFSAERLKGVDSTLKIQPAKLEDSAVYLCASSLEETGGTDTQYFGPGTRLTVL.